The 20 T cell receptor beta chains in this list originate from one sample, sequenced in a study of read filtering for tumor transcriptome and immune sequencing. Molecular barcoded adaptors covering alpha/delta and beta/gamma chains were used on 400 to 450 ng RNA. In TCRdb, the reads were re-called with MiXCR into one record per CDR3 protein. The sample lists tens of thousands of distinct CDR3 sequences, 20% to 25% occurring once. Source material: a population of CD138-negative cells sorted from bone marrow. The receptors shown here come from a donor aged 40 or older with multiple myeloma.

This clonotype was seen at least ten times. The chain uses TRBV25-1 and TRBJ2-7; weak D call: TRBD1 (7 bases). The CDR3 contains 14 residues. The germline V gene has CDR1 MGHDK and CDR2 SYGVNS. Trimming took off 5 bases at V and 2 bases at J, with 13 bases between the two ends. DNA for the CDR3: TGTGCCAGCAGTCTGCAGGGGGGCACCTACGAGCAGTACTTC. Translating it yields CASSLQGGTYEQYF.

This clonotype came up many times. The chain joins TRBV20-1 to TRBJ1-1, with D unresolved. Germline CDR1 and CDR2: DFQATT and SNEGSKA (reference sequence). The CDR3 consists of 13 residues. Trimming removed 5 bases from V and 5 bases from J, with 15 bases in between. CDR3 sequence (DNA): TGCAGTGCTGGTAGTGGTACAACGACTGAAGCTTTCTTT. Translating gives CSAGSGTTTEAFF.

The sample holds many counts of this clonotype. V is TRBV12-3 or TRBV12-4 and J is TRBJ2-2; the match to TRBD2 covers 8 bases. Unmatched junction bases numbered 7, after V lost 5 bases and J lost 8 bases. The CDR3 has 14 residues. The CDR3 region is CASSPRTSLGELFF. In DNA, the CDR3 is TGTGCCAGCAGTCCACGGACTAGCCTTGGGGAGCTGTTTTTT.

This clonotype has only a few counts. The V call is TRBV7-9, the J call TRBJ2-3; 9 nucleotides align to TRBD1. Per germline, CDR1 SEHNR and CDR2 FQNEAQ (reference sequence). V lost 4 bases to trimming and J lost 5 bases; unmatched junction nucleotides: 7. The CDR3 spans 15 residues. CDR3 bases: TGTGCCAGCAGCTCCTGGACAGGGGCGGGAGATACGCAGTATTTT. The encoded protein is CASSSWTGAGDTQYF.

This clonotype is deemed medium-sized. CDR3 bases: TGTGCCAGCAGTGGGGCAGCGCTTGATACGCAGTATTTT. Protein product: CASSGAALDTQYF. The chain uses TRBV2 and TRBJ2-3; D is unclear. This CDR3 is built from 13 residues. Trimming shortened V by 4 bases and J by 6 bases, and 11 bases separated the two germline ends. From germline, CDR1 is SNHLY and CDR2 FYNNEI. The full variable domain, in which reference TRBV2 and TRBJ2-3 provide the parts outside the CDR3, is EPEVTQTPSHQVTQMGQEVILRCVPISNHLYFYWYRQILGQKVEFLVSFYNNEISEKSEIFDDQFSVERPDGSNFTLKIRSTKLEDSAMYFCASSGAALDTQYFGPGTRLTVL.

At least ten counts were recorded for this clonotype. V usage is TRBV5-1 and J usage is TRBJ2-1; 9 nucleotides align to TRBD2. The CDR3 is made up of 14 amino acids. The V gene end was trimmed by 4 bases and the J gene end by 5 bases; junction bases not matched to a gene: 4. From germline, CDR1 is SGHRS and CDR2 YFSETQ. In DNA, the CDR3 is TGCGCCAGCAGCCCGGGACTAGCAAACAATGAGCAGTTCTTC. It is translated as CASSPGLANNEQFF.

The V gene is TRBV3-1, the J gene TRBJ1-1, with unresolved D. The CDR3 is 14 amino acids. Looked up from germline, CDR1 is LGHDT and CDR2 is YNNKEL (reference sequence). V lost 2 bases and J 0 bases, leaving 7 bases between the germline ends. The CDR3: CASSQSTVNTEAFF. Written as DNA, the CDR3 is TGTGCCAGCAGCCAATCCACAGTGAACACTGAAGCTTTCTTT.

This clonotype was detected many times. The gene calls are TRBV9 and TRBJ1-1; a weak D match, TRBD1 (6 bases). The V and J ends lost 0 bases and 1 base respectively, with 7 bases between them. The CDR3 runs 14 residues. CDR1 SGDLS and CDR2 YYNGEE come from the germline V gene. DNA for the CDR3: TGTGCCAGCAGCGTAGGCAGGGGGAACACTGAAGCTTTCTTT. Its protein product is CASSVGRGNTEAFF.

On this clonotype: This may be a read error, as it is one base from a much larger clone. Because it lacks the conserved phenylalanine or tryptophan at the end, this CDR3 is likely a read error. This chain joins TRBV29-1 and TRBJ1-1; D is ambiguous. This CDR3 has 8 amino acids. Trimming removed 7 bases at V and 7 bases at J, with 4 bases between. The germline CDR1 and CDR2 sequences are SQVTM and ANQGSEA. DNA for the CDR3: TGCAGCGACAGTGAAGCTTTCTCT. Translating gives CSDSEAFS.

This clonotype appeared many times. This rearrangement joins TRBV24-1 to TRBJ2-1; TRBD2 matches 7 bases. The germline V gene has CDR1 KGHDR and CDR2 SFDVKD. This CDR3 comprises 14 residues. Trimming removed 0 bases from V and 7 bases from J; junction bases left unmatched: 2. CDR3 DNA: TGTGCCACCAGTGATTTGGGCGGGAGAAATGAGCAGTTCTTC. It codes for CATSDLGGRNEQFF.

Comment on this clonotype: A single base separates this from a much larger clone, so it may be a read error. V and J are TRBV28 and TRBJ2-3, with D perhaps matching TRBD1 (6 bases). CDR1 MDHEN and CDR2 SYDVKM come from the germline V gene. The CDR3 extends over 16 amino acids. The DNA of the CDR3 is TGTGCCAGCAAGATCGTGTTGATGGACTCAGGGGATACGCTGTATTTT. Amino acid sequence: CASKIVLMDSGDTLYF.

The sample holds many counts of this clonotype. CDR3 bases: TGTGCCAGCAGCCCGAGACGGCAAGAGACCCAGTACTTC. Its translation is CASSPRRQETQYF. V gene TRBV6-6 combines with J gene TRBJ2-5; D remains unclear. Per germline, CDR1 MNHNY and CDR2 SVGAGI (reference sequence). Trimming shortened V by 6 bases and J by 2 bases, and 10 bases separated the two germline ends. The CDR3 loop spans 13 amino acids.

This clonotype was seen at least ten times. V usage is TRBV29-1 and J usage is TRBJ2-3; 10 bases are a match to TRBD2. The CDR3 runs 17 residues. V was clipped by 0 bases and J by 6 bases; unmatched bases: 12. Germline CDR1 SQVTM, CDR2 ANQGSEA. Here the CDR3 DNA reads TGCAGCGTTGAAGATCTGGGTTTAGCGGGAGGAACCGATACGCAGTATTTT. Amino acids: CSVEDLGLAGGTDTQYF.

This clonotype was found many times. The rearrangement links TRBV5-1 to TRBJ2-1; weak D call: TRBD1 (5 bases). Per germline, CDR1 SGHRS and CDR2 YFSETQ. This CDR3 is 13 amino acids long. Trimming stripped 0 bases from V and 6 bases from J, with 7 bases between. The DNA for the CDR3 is TGCGCCAGCAGCTTGGCCAGGGCCAATGAGCAGTTCTTC. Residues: CASSLARANEQFF. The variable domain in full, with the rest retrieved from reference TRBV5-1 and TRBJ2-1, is KAGVTQTPRYLIKTRGQQVTLSCSPISGHRSVSWYQQTPGQGLQFLFEYFSETQRNKGNFPGRFSGRQFSNSRSEMNVSTLELGDSALYLCASSLARANEQFFGPGTRLTVL.

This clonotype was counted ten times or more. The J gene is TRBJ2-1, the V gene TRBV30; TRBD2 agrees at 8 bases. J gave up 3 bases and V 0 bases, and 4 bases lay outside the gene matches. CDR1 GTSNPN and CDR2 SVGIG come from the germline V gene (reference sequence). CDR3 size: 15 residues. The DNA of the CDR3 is TGTGCCTGGAGTGTCACTAGCGGTCTCTACAATGAGCAGTTCTTC. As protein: CAWSVTSGLYNEQFF. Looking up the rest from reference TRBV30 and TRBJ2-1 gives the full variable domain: SQTIHQWPATLVQPVGSPLSLECTVEGTSNPNLYWYRQAAGRGLQLLFYSVGIGQISSEVPQNLSASRPQDRQFILSSKKLLLSDSGFYLCAWSVTSGLYNEQFFGPGTRLTVL.

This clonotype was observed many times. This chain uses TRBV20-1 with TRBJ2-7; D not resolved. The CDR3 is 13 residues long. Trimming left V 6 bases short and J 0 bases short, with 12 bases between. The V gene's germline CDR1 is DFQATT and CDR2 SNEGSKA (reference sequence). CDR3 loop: CSAMDDTSYEQYF. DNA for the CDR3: TGCAGTGCCATGGACGATACCTCCTACGAGCAGTACTTC.

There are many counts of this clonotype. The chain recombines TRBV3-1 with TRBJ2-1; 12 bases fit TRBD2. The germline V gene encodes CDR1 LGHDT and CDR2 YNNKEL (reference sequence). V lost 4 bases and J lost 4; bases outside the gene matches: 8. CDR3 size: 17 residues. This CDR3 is CASSPVTSGSVYNEQFF. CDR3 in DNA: TGTGCCAGCAGCCCTGTGACTAGCGGGAGTGTTTACAATGAGCAGTTCTTC.

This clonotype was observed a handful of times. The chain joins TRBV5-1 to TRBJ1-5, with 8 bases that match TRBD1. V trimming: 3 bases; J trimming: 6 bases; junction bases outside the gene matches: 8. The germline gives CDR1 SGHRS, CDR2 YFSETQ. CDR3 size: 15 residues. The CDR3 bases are TGCGCCAGCAGCTCCGGACAGGGCGACACTCAGCCCCAGCATTTT. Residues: CASSSGQGDTQPQHF.

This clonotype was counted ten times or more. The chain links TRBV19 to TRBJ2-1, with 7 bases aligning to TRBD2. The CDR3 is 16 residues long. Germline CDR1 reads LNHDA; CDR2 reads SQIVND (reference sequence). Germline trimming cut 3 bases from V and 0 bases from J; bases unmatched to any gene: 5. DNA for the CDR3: TGTGCCAGTAGTATGTTTGGCGGGGGCTCCTACAATGAGCAGTTCTTC. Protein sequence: CASSMFGGGSYNEQFF.

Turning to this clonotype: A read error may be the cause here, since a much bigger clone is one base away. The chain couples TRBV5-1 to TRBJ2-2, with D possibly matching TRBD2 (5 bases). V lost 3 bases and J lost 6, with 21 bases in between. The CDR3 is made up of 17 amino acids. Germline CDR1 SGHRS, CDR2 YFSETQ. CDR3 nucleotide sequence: TGCGCCAGCAGCTCTCGAGGGTATGGGAGAGGCGCCGGGGAGCTGTTTTTT. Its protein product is CASSSRGYGRGAGELFF.